This T cell receptor (beta chain) was recorded in a study of early T cells in non-severe SARS-CoV-2 infection. Regarding the study as a whole: VDJdb matching, biased toward anti-spike CD8 responses, missed private and CD4 specificities.

A note on this clonotype: Its antigen is unidentified.

The CDR3 length is 14 residues. With 6 bases removed from V and 4 bases from J, the gap between germline ends came to 15 bases. Germline lookup yields CDR1 SQVTM and CDR2 ANQGSEA. Researchers attached unique molecular identifiers to individual cDNA molecules. MiXCR was run by TCRdb on the 5' RACE reads, yielding one entry per CDR3 protein. The sample lists about 71,000 distinct CDR3 sequences, 12% to 15% seen once, with about 14% in the top ten. Sequenced material: whole blood. This sequence was found in an adult who was a healthcare worker with PCR-confirmed SARS-CoV-2 infection or an uninfected control (not recorded which). V usage is TRBV29-1 and J usage is TRBJ1-4, with D unresolved. CDR3 amino acids: CSVGYSGNNEKLFF. The CDR3 DNA follows: TGCAGCGTCGGCTACAGTGGGAATAATGAAAAACTGTTTTTT.